Following are 18 T cell receptor beta chains from one sample sequenced in a study of blood T cells in healthy people across ages. A J-beta primer mix and a sample-barcoded 5' primer were used in a second PCR of roughly 6 to 12 cycles. MiXCR was run by TCRdb on the 5' RACE reads, yielding one entry per CDR3 protein. Of 700,000 or so distinct CDR3 sequences detected, 40% to 45% appear once; the ten largest clones hold about 32%. Material: blood. All receptors come from an elderly man in good health.

CDR3 in amino acids: CASSKPGLAVYNEQFF. Written as DNA, the CDR3 is TGTGCCAGCAGCAAACCAGGACTAGCTGTCTACAATGAGCAGTTCTTC. This sequence joins TRBV5-6 and TRBJ2-1; 8 positions match TRBD2. Trimming removed 4 bases from V and 3 bases from J; junction bases left unmatched: 9. Germline CDR1 SGHDT, CDR2 YYEEEE. This CDR3 spans 16 amino acids.

As for this clonotype: One end of the junction does not line up with germline, which may come from a read error. The chain uses TRBV20-1 and TRBJ1-5; no reliable D call. Per the germline V gene, CDR1 is DFQATT and CDR2 is SNEGSKA (reference sequence). This CDR3 is 14 amino acids long. CDR3 bases: TGCAGTGCCAGAGAAGGGAGCAGCAATCAGCCCCAGCATTTT. Translation gives CSAREGSSNQPQHF.

The rearrangement uses TRBV9 and TRBJ1-5; 8 positions match TRBD1. This CDR3 region has 15 residues. V shed 0 bases, J shed 6 bases, and the junction held 5 bases outside the gene matches. Germline loops: CDR1 SGDLS, CDR2 YYNGEE. The CDR3 coding sequence is TGTGCCAGCAGCGTAGATGGACAGGGTTTTCAGCCCCAGCATTTT. It is translated as CASSVDGQGFQPQHF.

This clonotype has a handful of counts. The J gene is TRBJ2-1, the V gene TRBV12-5, with 8 bases matching TRBD2. V dropped 5 bases and J dropped 0; count of bases not matched to a gene: 3. CDR3 length equals 15 residues. Germline CDR1 reads LGHNT; CDR2 reads FRNRAP. The CDR3 reads CASGPSGSSYNEQFF. The DNA for the CDR3 is TGTGCTAGTGGTCCTAGCGGGTCCTCCTACAATGAGCAGTTCTTC.

There are many counts of this clonotype. This chain links TRBV11-2 with TRBJ1-2; D remains ambiguous. V shed 0 bases and J shed 3 bases, with 5 bases lying between them. The germline CDR1 and CDR2 sequences are SGHAT and FQNNGV. The CDR3 has 13 amino acids. CDR3 sequence reads: CASSLDYDYGYTF. CDR3 in DNA: TGTGCCAGCAGCTTAGATTATGACTATGGCTACACCTTC.

This clonotype showed up just a few times. The V call is TRBV27, the J call TRBJ1-1; 9 bases fit TRBD1. Trimming cost V 5 bases and J 5 bases; bases outside gene matches: 24. Germline V CDR1 and CDR2: MNHEY, SMNVEV (reference sequence). The length of the CDR3 is 20 residues. CDR3 DNA: TGTGCCAGCAGTCCCTACTATAAAACAGGGGGCGCAAAAGTAGGTACTGAAGCTTTCTTT. This codes for CASSPYYKTGGAKVGTEAFF.

This chain's CDR3 is CASREGAGNEKLFF. Here the CDR3 DNA reads TGTGCCAGCAGGGAGGGGGCGGGTAATGAAAAACTGTTTTTT. The gene calls are TRBV6-5 and TRBJ1-4; 7 bases are a match to TRBD1. This CDR3 contains 14 residues. The V gene end was trimmed by 6 bases and the J gene end by 4 bases; junction bases not matched to a gene: 5. CDR1 is MNHEY and CDR2 is SVGAGI in the germline V gene.

This clonotype was counted a few times. J is TRBJ1-2 and V is TRBV6-6, with D perhaps matching TRBD1 (5 bases). Trimming left V 5 bases short and J 7 bases short, with 14 bases between. Germline V gene sequence: CDR1 MNHNY, CDR2 SVGAGI (reference sequence). CDR3 size: 13 residues. As DNA, the CDR3 is TGTGCCAGCAGTCTGACTGGTAGGGGTGGCTACACCTTC. Residues: CASSLTGRGGYTF.

The chain joins TRBV3-1 to TRBJ2-1; 11 nucleotides line up with TRBD2. This CDR3 spans 17 amino acids. Germline loops: CDR1 LGHDT, CDR2 YNNKEL (reference sequence). J lost 9 bases, V lost 1 base, and 11 bases had no gene match. CDR3 bases: TGTGCCAGCAGCCAAGCTAGCTCTAGCGGGGGGAACACTGAGCAGTTCTTC. Amino acids: CASSQASSSGGNTEQFF.

This clonotype was found a few times. V gene TRBV6-6 combines with J gene TRBJ1-3, with D unresolved. This CDR3 region has 12 residues. Trimming pared 5 bases from V and 4 bases from J, leaving 6 bases between. The germline V gene encodes CDR1 MNHNY and CDR2 SVGAGI (reference sequence). The CDR3 here is CASSQEGNTIYF. CDR3 DNA: TGTGCCAGCAGTCAAGAAGGAAACACCATATATTTT.

About this clonotype itself: Germline is not matched at one junction end, which may reflect a read error. The chain combines TRBV12-3 or TRBV12-4 with TRBJ2-3; tentative D call: TRBD2 (7 bases). The CDR3 is made up of 16 amino acids. The CDR3 reads CASSFRTRGRTDTQYF. Here the CDR3 DNA reads TGTGCCAGCAGCTTCCGGACTAGAGGGAGGACAGATACGCAGTATTTC.

V is TRBV12-3 or TRBV12-4 and J is TRBJ2-4; TRBD2 matches at 8 bases. The DNA end is more similar to TRBJ2-7, so the J call may be wrong. The CDR3 is made up of 17 amino acids. CDR3 in amino acids: CASSPKRRLAFFHEQYF. DNA for the CDR3: TGTGCCAGCAGCCCAAAGAGAAGACTAGCGTTCTTTCACGAGCAGTACTTC.

The chain couples TRBV5-1 to TRBJ2-6; D possibly uses TRBD1 or TRBD2 (5 bases each). Per germline, CDR1 SGHRS and CDR2 YFSETQ. This CDR3 comprises 16 residues. V shed 4 bases and J shed 0 bases, with 11 bases lying between them. CDR3 coding DNA: TGCGCCAGCAGCCTCTCAGGGAGCTCTGGGGCCAACGTCCTGACTTTC. It translates to CASSLSGSSGANVLTF.

This clonotype came up a few times. The J gene is TRBJ1-5, the V gene TRBV7-2; D uncertain. Germline CDR1 and CDR2: SGHTA and FQGNSA. Trimming pared 1 base from V and 0 bases from J, leaving 10 bases between. The CDR3 runs 16 residues. CDR3 sequence (DNA): TGTGCCAGCAGCTTAGAACGTGGGTATAGCAATCAGCCCCAGCATTTT. Translating gives CASSLERGYSNQPQHF.

This clonotype occurred a few times. The V and J genes are TRBV7-2 and TRBJ2-1; 11 bases are a match to TRBD2. The V and J ends lost 5 bases and 12 bases, in that order; junction bases with no gene match: 3. The germline V gene encodes CDR1 SGHTA and CDR2 FQGNSA. CDR3 length equals 12 residues. The CDR3 DNA reads as TGTGCCAGCAGCCCGGGACTAGCGGCGCAGTTCTTC. It yields the protein CASSPGLAAQFF.

This clonotype came up a few times. The chain uses TRBV10-1 and TRBJ2-3; 7 bases fit TRBD1. The CDR3 covers 17 residues. The trim removed 2 bases at V and 1 base at J, leaving 9 bases unmatched. Per germline, CDR1 WNHNN and CDR2 SYGVQD (reference sequence). The CDR3, as DNA: TGCGCCAGCAGTGAGACGAGACAGGGAAGAGGCACAGATACGCAGTATTTT. This encodes CASSETRQGRGTDTQYF.

The J gene is TRBJ1-5, the V gene TRBV2, with 8 bases that match TRBD1. CDR1 SNHLY and CDR2 FYNNEI come from the germline V gene. With 8 bases clipped from V and 6 bases from J, the junction kept 6 bases outside the gene matches. This CDR3 has 13 residues. The CDR3 DNA reads as TGTGCCAGCGGGCAGGGGGCGGGTCAGCCCCAGCATTTT. Translated, it gives CASGQGAGQPQHF.

This rearrangement joins TRBV5-5 to TRBJ1-5; D ambiguous. Per germline, CDR1 SGHKS and CDR2 YYEKEE (reference sequence). Trimming stripped 0 bases from V and 1 base from J, with 14 bases between. There are 17 residues in the CDR3. DNA for the CDR3: TGTGCCAGCAGCTTGGATCGCCCGGGTTGGAGCAATCAGCCCCAGCATTTT. It codes for CASSLDRPGWSNQPQHF.